This T cell receptor beta chain was recorded in a study of blood T cell repertoires in COVID-19. Whole-study context: The United States, Italy and Spain supplied acute and convalescent COVID-19 samples.

Germline loops: CDR1 MNHEY, CDR2 SMNVEV (reference sequence). The length of the CDR3 is 15 residues. The V gene lost 10 bases and the J gene lost 2 bases, with 17 bases spanning the gap. Produced via immunoSEQ multiplex PCR; TCRdb's table is partial and in-frame only. The table has fewer than 150,000 clones, 80% to 90% seen once. This sequence originates from an older man who had recovered from COVID-19. This chain joins TRBV27 and TRBJ2-2; D is perhaps TRBD2 (6 bases). Sequenced input: peripheral blood. The CDR3 protein is CATSRLARNTGELFF. CDR3 coding DNA: TGTGCCACCAGCAGGCTAGCGAGAAACACCGGGGAGCTGTTTTTT.